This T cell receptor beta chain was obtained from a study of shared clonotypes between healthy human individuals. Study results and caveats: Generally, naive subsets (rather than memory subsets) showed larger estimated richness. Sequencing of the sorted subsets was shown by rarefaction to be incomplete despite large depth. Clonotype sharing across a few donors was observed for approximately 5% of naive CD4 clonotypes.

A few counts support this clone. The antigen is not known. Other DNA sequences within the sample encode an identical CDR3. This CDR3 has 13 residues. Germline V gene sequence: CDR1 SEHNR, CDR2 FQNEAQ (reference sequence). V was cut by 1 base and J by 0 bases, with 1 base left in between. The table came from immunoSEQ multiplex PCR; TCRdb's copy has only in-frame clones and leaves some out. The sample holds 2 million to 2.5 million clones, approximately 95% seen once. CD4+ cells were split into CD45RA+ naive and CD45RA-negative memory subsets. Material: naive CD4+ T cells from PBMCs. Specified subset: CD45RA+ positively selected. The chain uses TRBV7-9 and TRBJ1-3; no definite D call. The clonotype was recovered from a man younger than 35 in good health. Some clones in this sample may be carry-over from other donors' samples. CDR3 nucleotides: TGTGCCAGCAGCTTAGACTCTGGAAACACCATATATTTT. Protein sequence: CASSLDSGNTIYF.